These T cell receptor beta chains were read from a single sample in a study of blood T cell repertoires in COVID-19. Profiling relied on immunoSEQ multiplex PCR, and the TCRdb table lists in-frame clones only, not all of them. The table records about 310,000 clones, around 87% of them present only once. The sequencing sample was made of peripheral blood. These receptors all come from a middle-aged man with active or convalescent COVID-19. Both conserved end residues are trimmed from each CDR3. The order of the fields is J gene, clone size, V gene, CDR3 protein. Some rows mark clone size as missing; the rest say once, few, many or name a class of expanded clone.

TRBJ2-6 NA TRBV11-1 ASSSSSGGANVLT
TRBJ2-7 NA TRBV4-3 ASSHWGGTGAYEQY
TRBJ2-6 NA TRBV5-4 ASSPKTGDGANVLT
TRBJ2-7 NA TRBV9 ASGKTGGLDEQY
TRBJ2-1 NA TRBV6-2/TRBV6-3 ASSSLQRSSYNEQF
TRBJ1-1 NA TRBV6-1 ASSETGNTEAF
TRBJ1-1 NA TRBV5-1 ASSLQGARAEAF
TRBJ1-1 NA TRBV18 ASSPPGRKGTEAF
TRBJ2-7 NA TRBV30 AWRPGLAGAYEQY
TRBJ1-6 few TRBV7-3 ASSLMVGAAYNSPLH
TRBJ2-3 NA TRBV6-5 ASHRGRQDTQY
TRBJ1-1 NA TRBV29-1 SVTLQGALLNTEAF
TRBJ1-1 NA TRBV6-4 ASSDRHRDRATEAF
TRBJ2-1 NA TRBV5-1 ASSLVLAGGSLQEQF
TRBJ2-6 once TRBV3-1/TRBV3-2 ASSQVGRMFSGANVLT
TRBJ1-2 NA TRBV5-1 ASSLRQGSGDGYT
TRBJ2-6 once TRBV28 ASSLSRVGANVLT
TRBJ2-7 once TRBV10-3 AISETWGGSYEQY
TRBJ2-1 once TRBV10-2 ASSEPGINEQF
TRBJ2-7 NA TRBV10-3 ATRQLSYEQY
TRBJ2-3 once TRBV2 ASRETSGSRDTQY
TRBJ1-2 NA TRBV9 ASSRTGLGYGYT
TRBJ1-2 NA TRBV7-9 ASSSPGQTTVGYT
TRBJ2-5 NA TRBV19 ASSAGQFPQVETQY
TRBJ1-3 NA TRBV7-6 ASSLVSGSRSGNTIY
TRBJ2-5 NA TRBV6-5 ASRQGGQETQY
TRBJ1-5 NA TRBV7-9 ASSRTGQPQH
TRBJ1-3 NA TRBV28 ASSLGGTVSRTIY
TRBJ1-5 NA TRBV3-1/TRBV3-2 ASSRSDSNQPQH
TRBJ2-7 NA TRBV28 ASTRLGSEQY
TRBJ2-3 NA TRBV5-1 ASSLGGLAGESDTQY
TRBJ1-1 NA TRBV29-1 SVETPGAF
TRBJ1-1 NA TRBV20-1 SASPGQGGLNTEAF
TRBJ2-1 NA TRBV7-7 AVVPGQF
TRBJ2-5 NA TRBV10-3 AISAQDQETQY
TRBJ1-1 NA TRBV11-3 ASSLGGGNTEAF
TRBJ2-5 NA TRBV9 ASSVGGQAKTQY